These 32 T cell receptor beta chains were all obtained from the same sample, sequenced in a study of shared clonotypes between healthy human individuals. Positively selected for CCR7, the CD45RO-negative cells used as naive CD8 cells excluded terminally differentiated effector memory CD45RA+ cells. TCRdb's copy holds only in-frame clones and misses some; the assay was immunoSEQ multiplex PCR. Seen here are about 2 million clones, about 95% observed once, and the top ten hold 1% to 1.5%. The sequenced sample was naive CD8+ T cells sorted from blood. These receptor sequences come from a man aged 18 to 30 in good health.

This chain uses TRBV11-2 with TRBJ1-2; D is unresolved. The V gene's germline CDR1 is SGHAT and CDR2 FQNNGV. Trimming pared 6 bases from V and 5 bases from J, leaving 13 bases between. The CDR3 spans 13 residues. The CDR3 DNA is TGTGCCAGCAGATACGGGCCTGCTTATGGCTACACCTTC. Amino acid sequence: CASRYGPAYGYTF.

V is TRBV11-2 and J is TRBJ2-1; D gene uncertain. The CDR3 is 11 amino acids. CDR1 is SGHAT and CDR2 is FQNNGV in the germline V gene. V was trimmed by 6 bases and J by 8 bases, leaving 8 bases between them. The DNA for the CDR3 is TGTGCCAGCAGTTGGCTCGATGAGCAGTTCTTC. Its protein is CASSWLDEQFF.

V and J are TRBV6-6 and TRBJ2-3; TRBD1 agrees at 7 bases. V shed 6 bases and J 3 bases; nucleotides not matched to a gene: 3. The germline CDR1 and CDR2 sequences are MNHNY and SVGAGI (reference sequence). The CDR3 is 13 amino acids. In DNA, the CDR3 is TGTGCCAGCAGCCCGGACAGGACAGATACGCAGTATTTT. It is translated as CASSPDRTDTQYF.

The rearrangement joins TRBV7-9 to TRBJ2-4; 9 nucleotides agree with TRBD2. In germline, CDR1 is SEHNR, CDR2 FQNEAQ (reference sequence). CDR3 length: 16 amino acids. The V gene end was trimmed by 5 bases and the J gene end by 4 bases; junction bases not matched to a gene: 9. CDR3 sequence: CASSHPSGEGKNIQYF. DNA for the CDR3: TGTGCCAGCAGCCACCCTAGCGGGGAGGGGAAAAACATTCAGTACTTC.

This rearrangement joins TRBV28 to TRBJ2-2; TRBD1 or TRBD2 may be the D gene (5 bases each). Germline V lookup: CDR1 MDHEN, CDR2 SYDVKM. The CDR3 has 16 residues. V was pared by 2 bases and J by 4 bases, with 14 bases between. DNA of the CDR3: TGTGCCAGCAGTTTAAGAGGCAGGGCGGGCACCGGGGAGCTGTTTTTT. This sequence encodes CASSLRGRAGTGELFF.

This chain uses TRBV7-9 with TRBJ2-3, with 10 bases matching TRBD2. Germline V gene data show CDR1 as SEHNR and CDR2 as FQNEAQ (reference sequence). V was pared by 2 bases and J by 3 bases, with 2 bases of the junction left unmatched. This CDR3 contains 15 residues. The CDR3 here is CASSLLAGATDTQYF. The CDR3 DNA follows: TGTGCCAGCAGCTTACTAGCGGGAGCGACAGATACGCAGTATTTT.

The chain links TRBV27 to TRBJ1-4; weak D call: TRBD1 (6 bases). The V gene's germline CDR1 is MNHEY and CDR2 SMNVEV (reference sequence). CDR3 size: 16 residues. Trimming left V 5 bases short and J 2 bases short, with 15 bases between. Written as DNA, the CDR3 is TGTGCCAGCAGTCTTCAAACAGGGAGGACTAATGAAAAACTGTTTTTT. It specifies CASSLQTGRTNEKLFF. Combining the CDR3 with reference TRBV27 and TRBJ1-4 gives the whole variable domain EAQVTQNPRYLITVTGKKLTVTCSQNMNHEYMSWYRQDPGLGLRQIYYSMNVEVTDKGDVPEGYKVSRKEKRNFPLILESPSPNQTSLYFCASSLQTGRTNEKLFFGSGTQLSVL.

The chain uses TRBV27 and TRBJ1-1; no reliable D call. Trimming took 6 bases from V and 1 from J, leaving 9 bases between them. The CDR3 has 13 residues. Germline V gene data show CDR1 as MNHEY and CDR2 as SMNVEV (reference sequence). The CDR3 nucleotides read TGTGCCAGCAGCCCCTGGGGGAACACTGAAGCTTTCTTT. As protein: CASSPWGNTEAFF.

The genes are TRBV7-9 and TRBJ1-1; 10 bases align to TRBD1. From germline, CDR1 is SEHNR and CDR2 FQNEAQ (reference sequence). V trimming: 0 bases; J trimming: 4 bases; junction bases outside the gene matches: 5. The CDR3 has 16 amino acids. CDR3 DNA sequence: TGTGCCAGCAGCTTAGCGCTGGACAGGGGGGGCACTGAAGCTTTCTTT. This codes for CASSLALDRGGTEAFF.

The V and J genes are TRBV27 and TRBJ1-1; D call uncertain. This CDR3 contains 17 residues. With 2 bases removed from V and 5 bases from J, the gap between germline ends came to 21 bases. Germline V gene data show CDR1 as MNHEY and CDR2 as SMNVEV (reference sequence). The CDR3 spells CASSLIRVVGKRTEAFF. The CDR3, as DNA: TGTGCCAGCAGTTTAATTCGAGTGGTCGGTAAGAGGACTGAAGCTTTCTTT.

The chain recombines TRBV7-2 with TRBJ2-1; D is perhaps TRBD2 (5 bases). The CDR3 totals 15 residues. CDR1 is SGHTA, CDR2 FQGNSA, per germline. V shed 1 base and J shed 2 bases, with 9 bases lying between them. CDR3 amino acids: CASSLGGFPYNEQFF. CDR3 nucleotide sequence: TGTGCCAGCAGCTTAGGCGGGTTCCCCTACAATGAGCAGTTCTTC.

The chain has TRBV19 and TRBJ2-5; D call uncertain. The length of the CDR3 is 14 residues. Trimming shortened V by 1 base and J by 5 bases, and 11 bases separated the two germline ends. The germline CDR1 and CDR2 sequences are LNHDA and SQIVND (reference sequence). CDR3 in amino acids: CASSIGPSWETQYF. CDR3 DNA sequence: TGTGCCAGTAGTATAGGACCCAGCTGGGAGACCCAGTACTTC.

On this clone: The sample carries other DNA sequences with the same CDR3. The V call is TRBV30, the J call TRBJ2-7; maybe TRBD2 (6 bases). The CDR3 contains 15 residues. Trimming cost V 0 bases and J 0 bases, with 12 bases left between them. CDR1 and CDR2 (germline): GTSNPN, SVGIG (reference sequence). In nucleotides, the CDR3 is TGTGCCTGGAGTGTGGCGGCGGGGATCTCCTACGAGCAGTACTTC. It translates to CAWSVAAGISYEQYF.

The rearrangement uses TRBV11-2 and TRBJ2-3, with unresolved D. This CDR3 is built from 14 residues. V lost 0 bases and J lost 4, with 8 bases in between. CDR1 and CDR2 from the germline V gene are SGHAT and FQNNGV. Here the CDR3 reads CASSLEPFPDTQYF. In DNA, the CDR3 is TGTGCCAGCAGCTTAGAACCTTTTCCAGATACGCAGTATTTT.

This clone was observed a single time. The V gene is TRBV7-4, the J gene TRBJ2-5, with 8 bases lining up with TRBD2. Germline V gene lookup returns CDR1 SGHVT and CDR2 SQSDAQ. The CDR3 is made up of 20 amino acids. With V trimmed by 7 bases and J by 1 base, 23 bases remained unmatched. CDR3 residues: CASTTLLEGSGTRCQETQYF. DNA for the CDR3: TGTGCCAGCACCACCCTCCTGGAGGGTTCCGGGACTAGATGCCAAGAGACCCAGTACTTC.

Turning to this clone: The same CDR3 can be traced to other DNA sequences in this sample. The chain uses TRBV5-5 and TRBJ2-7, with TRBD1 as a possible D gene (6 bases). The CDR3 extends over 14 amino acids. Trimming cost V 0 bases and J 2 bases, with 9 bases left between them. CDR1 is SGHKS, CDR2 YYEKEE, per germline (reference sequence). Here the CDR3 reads CASSLVQGAYEQYF. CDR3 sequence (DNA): TGTGCCAGCAGCTTGGTACAGGGAGCCTACGAGCAGTACTTC.

CDR3 in amino acids: CASSGNPESSYNSPLHF. In nucleotides, the CDR3 is TGTGCCAGCAGCGGAAATCCCGAGAGCTCCTATAATTCACCCCTCCACTTT. The J gene is TRBJ1-6, the V gene TRBV9, with unresolved D. The CDR3 sequence is 17 residues long. Trimming shortened V by 3 bases and J by 0 bases, and 13 bases separated the two germline ends. From germline, CDR1 is SGDLS and CDR2 YYNGEE.

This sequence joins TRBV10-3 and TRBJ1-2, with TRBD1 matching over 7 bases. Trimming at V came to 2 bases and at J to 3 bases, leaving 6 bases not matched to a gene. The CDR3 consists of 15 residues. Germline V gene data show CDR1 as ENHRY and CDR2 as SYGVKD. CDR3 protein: CAISEPGQAHYGYTF. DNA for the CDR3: TGTGCCATCAGTGAGCCCGGACAGGCTCACTATGGCTACACCTTC.

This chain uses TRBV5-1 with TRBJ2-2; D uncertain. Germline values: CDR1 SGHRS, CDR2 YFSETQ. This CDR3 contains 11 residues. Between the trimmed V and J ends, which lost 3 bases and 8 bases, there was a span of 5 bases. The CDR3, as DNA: TGCGCCAGCAGCTCCGGGGGGGAGCTGTTTTTT. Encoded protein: CASSSGGELFF.

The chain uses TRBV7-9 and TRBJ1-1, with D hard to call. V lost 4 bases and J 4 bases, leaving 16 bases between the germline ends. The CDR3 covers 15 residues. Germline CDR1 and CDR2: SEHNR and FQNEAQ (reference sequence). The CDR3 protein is CASSSPGPRPTEAFF. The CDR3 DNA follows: TGTGCCAGCAGCTCGCCCGGGCCCCGACCCACTGAAGCTTTCTTT.

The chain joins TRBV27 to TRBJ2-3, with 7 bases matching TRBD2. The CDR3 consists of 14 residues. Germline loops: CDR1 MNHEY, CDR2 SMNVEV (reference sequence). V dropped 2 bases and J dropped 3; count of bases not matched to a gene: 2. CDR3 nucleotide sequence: TGTGCCAGCAGTTTAAACGGGGGGACAGATACGCAGTATTTT. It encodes CASSLNGGTDTQYF.

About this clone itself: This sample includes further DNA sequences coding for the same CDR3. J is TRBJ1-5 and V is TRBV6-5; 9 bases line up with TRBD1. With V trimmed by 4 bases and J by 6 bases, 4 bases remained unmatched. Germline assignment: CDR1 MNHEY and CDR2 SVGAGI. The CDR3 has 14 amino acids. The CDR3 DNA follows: TGTGCCAGCAGTTCGGGACAGGGTAGTCAGCCCCAGCATTTT. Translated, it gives CASSSGQGSQPQHF.

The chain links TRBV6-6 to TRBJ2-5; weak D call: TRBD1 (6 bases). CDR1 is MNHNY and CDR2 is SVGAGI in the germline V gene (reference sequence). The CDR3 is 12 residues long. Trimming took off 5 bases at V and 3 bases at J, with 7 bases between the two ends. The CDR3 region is CASSPGEETQYF. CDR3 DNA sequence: TGTGCCAGCAGTCCAGGGGAAGAGACCCAGTACTTC.

The CDR3 DNA reads as TGTGCCAGTGGTCCGGGACAGGGGAGAGGCAATCAGCCCCAGCATTTT. Translation gives CASGPGQGRGNQPQHF. This chain connects TRBV19 to TRBJ1-5; the match to TRBD1 covers 10 bases. This CDR3 has 16 amino acids. The V gene end was trimmed by 8 bases and the J gene end by 2 bases; junction bases not matched to a gene: 9. The germline gives CDR1 LNHDA, CDR2 SQIVND (reference sequence).

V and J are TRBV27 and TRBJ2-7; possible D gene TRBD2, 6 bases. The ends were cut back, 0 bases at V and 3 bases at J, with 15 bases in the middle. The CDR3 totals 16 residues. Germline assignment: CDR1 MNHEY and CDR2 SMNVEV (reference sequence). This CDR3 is CASSLSPGTFSYEQYF. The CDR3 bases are TGTGCCAGCAGTTTATCTCCCGGGACTTTTAGCTACGAGCAGTACTTC.

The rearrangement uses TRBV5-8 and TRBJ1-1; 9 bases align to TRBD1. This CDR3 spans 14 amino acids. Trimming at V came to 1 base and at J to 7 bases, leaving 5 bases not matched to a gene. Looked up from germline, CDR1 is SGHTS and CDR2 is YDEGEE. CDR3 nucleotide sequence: TGTGCCAGCAGCTTGACAGGGGGCGCAGGTGAAGCTTTCTTT. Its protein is CASSLTGGAGEAFF.

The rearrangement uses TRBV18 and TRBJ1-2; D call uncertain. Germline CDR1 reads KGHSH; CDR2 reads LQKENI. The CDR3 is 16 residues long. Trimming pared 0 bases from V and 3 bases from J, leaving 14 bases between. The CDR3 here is CASSPPQVQSDYGYTF. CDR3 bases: TGTGCCAGCTCACCACCGCAGGTTCAAAGCGACTATGGCTACACCTTC.

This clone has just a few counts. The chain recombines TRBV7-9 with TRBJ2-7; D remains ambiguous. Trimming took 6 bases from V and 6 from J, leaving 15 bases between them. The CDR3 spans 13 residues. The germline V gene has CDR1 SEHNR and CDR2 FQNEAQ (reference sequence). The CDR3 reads CASSHPVRLEQYF. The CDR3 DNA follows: TGTGCCAGCAGTCATCCCGTTCGGCTCGAGCAGTACTTC.

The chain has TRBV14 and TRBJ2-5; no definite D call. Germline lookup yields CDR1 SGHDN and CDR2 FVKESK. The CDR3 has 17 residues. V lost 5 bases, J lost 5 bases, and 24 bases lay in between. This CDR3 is CASSKVSLLAGWETQYF. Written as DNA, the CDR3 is TGTGCCAGCAGCAAAGTATCCCTCTTAGCAGGTTGGGAGACCCAGTACTTC.

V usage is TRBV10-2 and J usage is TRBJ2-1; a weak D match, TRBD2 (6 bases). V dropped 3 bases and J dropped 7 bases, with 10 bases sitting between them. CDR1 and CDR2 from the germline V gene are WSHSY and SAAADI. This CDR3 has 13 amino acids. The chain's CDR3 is CASSDTGRNEQFF. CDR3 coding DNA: TGCGCCAGCAGTGATACCGGGAGAAATGAGCAGTTCTTC.

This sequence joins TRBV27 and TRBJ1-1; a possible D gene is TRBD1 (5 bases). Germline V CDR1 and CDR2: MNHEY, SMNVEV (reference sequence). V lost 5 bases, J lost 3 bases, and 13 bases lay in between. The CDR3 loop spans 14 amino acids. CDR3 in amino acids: CASSPGEGYTEAFF. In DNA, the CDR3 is TGTGCCAGCAGTCCGGGCGAGGGGTACACTGAAGCTTTCTTT.

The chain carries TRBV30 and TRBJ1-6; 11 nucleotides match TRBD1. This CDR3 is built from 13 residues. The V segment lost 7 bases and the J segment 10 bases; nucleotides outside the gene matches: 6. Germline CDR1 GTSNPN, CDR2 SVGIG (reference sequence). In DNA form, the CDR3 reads TGTGCCTCCACGGGACAGGGGGACTCACCCCTCCACTTT. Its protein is CASTGQGDSPLHF.